This T cell receptor beta chain was captured by sequencing in a study of shared T cell receptors in the human thymus. The V gene end was trimmed by 4 bases and the J gene end by 0 bases; junction bases not matched to a gene: 9. The CDR3 has 18 residues. From germline, CDR1 is SGHRS and CDR2 YFSETQ. Method: immunoSEQ multiplex PCR; TCRdb's copy keeps in-frame clones and lacks some. The sample holds about 660,000 clones; more than 70% are singletons and the top ten take more than 0.009%. These same records also appear under a second study, on human thymus T cells. That work adds: Infants, healthy and Finnish, who were having corrective surgery for congenital heart defects served as donors. Thymic material originated from resections removed in the course of corrective heart surgery. Related studies noted strongly shared thymic repertoires across unrelated people.

This sequence joins TRBV5-1 and TRBJ2-7; the match to TRBD2 covers 14 bases. This clonotype originated in a boy under two years old with a congenital heart defect. Input material: thymocytes. CDR3 in amino acids: CASSEGLAGAIRSYEQYF. The CDR3 nucleotides are TGCGCCAGCAGCGAGGGACTAGCGGGAGCAATTCGCTCCTACGAGCAGTACTTC.